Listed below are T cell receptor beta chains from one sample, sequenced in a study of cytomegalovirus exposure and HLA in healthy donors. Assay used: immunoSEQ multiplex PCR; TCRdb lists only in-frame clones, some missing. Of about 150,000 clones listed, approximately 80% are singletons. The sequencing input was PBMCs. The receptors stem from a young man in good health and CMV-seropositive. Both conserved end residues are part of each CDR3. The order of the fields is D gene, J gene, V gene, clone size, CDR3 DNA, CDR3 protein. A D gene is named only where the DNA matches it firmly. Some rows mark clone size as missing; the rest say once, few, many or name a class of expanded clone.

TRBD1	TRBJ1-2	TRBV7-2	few	TGTGCCAGCAGCGCCCAAACCGGGACAGGGGGCGGCTACACCTTC	CASSAQTGTGGGYTF
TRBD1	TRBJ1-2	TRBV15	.	TGTGCCACCAGCAGAGAACAGGGGGCTTGGTATGGCTACACCTTC	CATSREQGAWYGYTF
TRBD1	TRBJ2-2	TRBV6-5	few	TGTGCCAGCAGTGTGGGACAGGGGGCGCCCGGGGAGCTGTTTTTT	CASSVGQGAPGELFF
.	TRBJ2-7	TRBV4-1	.	TGCGCCAGCAGCCAGGGCCAGGGACTTTACGAGCAGTACTTC	CASSQGQGLYEQYF
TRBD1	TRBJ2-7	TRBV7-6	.	TGTGCCAGCAGCTTACGCGGACAGGGTCGAGTAGAGCAGTACTTC	CASSLRGQGRVEQYF
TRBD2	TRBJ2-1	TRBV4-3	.	TGCGCCAGCAGCCCAAACCGGGGGGGCCCAAATGAGCAGTTCTTC	CASSPNRGGPNEQFF
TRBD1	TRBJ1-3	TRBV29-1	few	TGCAGCGTTGATGACAGGGGGTCTGGAAACACCATATATTTT	CSVDDRGSGNTIYF
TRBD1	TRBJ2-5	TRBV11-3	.	TGTGCCAGCAGCTTAACAGGGGGCGGAGAGACCCAGTACTTC	CASSLTGGGETQYF
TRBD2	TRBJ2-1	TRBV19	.	TGTGCCAGTAGCACTACTAGCGGGAGCAAGTATGAGCAGTTCTTC	CASSTTSGSKYEQFF
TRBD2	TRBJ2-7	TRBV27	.	TGTGCCAGCAGTCCCACGGGGGGGGTGGCTGGAGAGCAGTACTTC	CASSPTGGVAGEQYF
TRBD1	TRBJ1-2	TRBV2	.	TGTGCCAGCACCGACAGGGGGGACTATGGCTACACCTTC	CASTDRGDYGYTF
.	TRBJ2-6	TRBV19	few	TGTGCCTCAGGCCTCTACTCTGGGGCCAACGTCCTGACTTTC	CASGLYSGANVLTF
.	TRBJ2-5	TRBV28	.	TGTGCCAGCAGTCCCTCGGACCAAGAGACCCAGTACTTC	CASSPSDQETQYF
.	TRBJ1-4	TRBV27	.	TGTGCCAGCAGACCCAGGGGAACTAATGAAAAACTGTTTTTT	CASRPRGTNEKLFF
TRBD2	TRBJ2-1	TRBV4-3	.	TGCGCCAGCAGCCAAGATGGCGGGAGCTCCTACAATGAGCAGTTCTTC	CASSQDGGSSYNEQFF
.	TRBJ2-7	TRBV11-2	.	TGTGCCAGCAGCTTAGACGGAGGGAACTACGAGCAGTACTTC	CASSLDGGNYEQYF
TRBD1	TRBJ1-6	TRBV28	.	TGTGCCAGCAGTGCCGGACAGGGCTTTTCACCCCTCCACTTT	CASSAGQGFSPLHF
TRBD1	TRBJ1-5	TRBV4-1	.	TGCGCCAGCAGCGACAGGGACAGGGGGTCGAGCAATCAGCCCCAGCATTTT	CASSDRDRGSSNQPQHF
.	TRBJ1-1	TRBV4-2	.	TGTGCCAGCAGCCAAGATCAAGGGAGGACTGAAGCTTTCTTT	CASSQDQGRTEAFF
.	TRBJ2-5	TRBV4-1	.	TGCGCCAGCAGTTCTACAGGGTTTCGAGAGACCCAGTACTTC	CASSSTGFRETQYF
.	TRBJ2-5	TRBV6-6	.	TGTGCCACGAAAGGACCGCGCGGGGATGAGACCCAGTACTTC	CATKGPRGDETQYF
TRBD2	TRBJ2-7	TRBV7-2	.	TGTGCCAGCAGCCCCTCCCGGGGGGGATCAGGCTACGAGCAGTACTTC	CASSPSRGGSGYEQYF
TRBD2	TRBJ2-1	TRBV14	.	TGTGCCAGCAGCCGACAGGGACTAGCTGATGAGCAGTTCTTC	CASSRQGLADEQFF
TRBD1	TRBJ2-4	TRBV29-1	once	TGCAGCGTCCTCCAGGGGGCGGACATTCAGTACTTC	CSVLQGADIQYF